This T cell receptor (beta chain) was captured in a study of T cells after posttransplantation cyclophosphamide. Study-level results: After PTCy, TRB diversity resembled that of CNI/methotrexate controls.

Repertoires were generated with immunoSEQ multiplex PCR, while TCRdb's copy carries only in-frame clones and drops some. This table holds about 20,000 clones, roughly 87% found once. About this clone itself: The antigen is undetermined.

Per germline, CDR1 LNHNV and CDR2 YYDKDF (reference sequence). Trimming pared 2 bases from V and 5 bases from J, leaving 16 bases between. The length of the CDR3 is 15 residues. Treatment was busulfan-fludarabine conditioning, a marrow graft, and cyclophosphamide on days +3 and +4. The sample in question was PBMCs, obtained after allogeneic stem cell transplant with posttransplant cyclophosphamide. The chain links TRBV15 to TRBJ2-7, with D perhaps matching TRBD1 (5 bases). The source is a female patient aged 35 to 55 who received an allogeneic stem cell transplant from a related donor, was CMV-positive, and had no GVHD. The graft donor may be the source of some T cells. The CDR3 loop reads CATSRSVSAGNEQYF. In DNA, the CDR3 is TGTGCCACCAGCAGATCCGTTAGTGCAGGGAACGAGCAGTACTTC. Full variable domain (missing parts from reference TRBV15 and TRBJ2-7): DAMVIQNPRYQVTQFGKPVTLSCSQTLNHNVMYWYQQKSSQAPKLLFHYYDKDFNNEADTPDNFQSRRPNTSFCFLDIRSPGLGDTAMYLCATSRSVSAGNEQYFGPGTRLTVT.